The sample holds a few counts of the clone carrying this T cell receptor (beta chain). These data are taken from a study of cytomegalovirus exposure and HLA in healthy donors. In the PCR, 60 Vbeta and 13 Jbeta primers were used. Assay: immunoSEQ multiplex PCR; the TCRdb copy retains only in-frame clones and omits some. The table has about 93,000 clones, about 66% seen once. This CDR3 region has 13 residues. Per germline, CDR1 MGHRA and CDR2 YSYEKL. V lost 0 bases to trimming and J lost 9 bases, with 10 bases between them. Sequencing input: PBMCs. The J gene is TRBJ2-3, the V gene TRBV4-1, with a weak D call TRBD2 (6 bases). The receptor comes from a boy aged 10-17 years in good health and CMV-seropositive. CDR3 sequence: CASSQEEGGTQYF. The CDR3 coding sequence is TGCGCCAGCAGCCAAGAGGAGGGCGGGACGCAGTATTTT.